This T cell receptor (beta chain) was captured by sequencing in a study of cytomegalovirus exposure and HLA in healthy donors. Overall study findings and caveats: The tendency of first-cohort TCR clusters to co-occur in the 90 to 150 validation repertoires was the finding of a later analysis.

Remarks on this clone: What it recognizes is unknown.

Trimming pared 0 bases from V and 0 bases from J, leaving 9 bases between. The V gene's germline CDR1 is LGHNA and CDR2 YSLEER. The CDR3 is made up of 16 amino acids. Sequenced by immunoSEQ multiplex PCR; TCRdb stores in-frame clones only, minus some. The top ten clones hold approximately 0.59% of a sample with about 72,000 clones, about 93% of them seen once. V and J are TRBV4-3 and TRBJ2-1; D might be TRBD1 (6 bases). The source is a woman under 30 in good health and CMV-seronegative. Sequencing used PBMCs. CDR3 in DNA: TGCGCCAGCAGCCAAGATCAGGGGAGCTCCTACAATGAGCAGTTCTTC. Residues: CASSQDQGSSYNEQFF.